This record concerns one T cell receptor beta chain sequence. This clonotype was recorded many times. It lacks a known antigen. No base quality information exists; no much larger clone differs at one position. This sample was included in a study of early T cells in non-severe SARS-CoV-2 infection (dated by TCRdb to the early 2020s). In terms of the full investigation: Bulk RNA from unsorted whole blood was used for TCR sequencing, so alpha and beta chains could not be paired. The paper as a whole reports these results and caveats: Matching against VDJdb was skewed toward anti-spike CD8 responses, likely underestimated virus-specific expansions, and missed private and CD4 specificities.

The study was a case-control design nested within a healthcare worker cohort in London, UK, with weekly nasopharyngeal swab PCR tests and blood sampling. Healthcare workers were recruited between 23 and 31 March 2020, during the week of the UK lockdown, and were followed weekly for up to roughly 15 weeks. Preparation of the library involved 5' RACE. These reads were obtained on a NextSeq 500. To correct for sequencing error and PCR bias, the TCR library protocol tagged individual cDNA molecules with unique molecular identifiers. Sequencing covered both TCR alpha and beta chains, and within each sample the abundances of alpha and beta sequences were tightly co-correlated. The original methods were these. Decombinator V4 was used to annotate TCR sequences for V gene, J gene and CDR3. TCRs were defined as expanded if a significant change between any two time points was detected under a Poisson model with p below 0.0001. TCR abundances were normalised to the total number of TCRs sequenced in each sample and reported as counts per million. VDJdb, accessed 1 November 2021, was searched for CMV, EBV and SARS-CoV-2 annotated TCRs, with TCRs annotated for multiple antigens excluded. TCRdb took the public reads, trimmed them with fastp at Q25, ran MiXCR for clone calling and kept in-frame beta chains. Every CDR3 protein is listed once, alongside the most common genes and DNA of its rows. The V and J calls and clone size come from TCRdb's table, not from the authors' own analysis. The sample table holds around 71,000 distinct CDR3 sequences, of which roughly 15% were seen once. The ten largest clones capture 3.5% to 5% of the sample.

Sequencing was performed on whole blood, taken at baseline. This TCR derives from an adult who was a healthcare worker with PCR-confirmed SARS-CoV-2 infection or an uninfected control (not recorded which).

Here is the DNA: TGCGCCAGCAGTCACCCGGGACAGGGTTCGGGGGCCAACGTCCTGACTTTC. The resulting protein is CASSHPGQGSGANVLTF. The rearranged segments are TRBV23-1 and TRBJ2-6, and TRBD1 aligns with 9 junction nucleotides. TRBV23-1 carries the ORF label, with uncertain function. After removal of 3 bases from V and 4 bases from J, the junction retains 7 bases not matched to a gene. The cysteine opens and the phenylalanine closes a CDR3 of 17 amino acids. Solely the CDR3 DNA is kept, with 51 bases framed from the first base.